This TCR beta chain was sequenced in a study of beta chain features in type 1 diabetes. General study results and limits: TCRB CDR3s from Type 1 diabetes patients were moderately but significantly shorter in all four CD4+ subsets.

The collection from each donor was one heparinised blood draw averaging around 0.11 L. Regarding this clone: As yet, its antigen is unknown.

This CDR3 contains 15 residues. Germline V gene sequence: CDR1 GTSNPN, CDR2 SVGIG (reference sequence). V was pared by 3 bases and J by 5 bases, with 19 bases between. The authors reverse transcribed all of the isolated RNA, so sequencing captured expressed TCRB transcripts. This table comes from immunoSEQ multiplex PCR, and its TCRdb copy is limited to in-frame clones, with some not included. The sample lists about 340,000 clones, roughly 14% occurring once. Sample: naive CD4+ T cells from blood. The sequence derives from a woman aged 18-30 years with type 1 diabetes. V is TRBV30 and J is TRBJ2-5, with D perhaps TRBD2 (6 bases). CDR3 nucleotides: TGTGCCTGGAGCGGGGACTCCTCCAAATGGGAGACCCAGTACTTC. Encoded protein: CAWSGDSSKWETQYF.